What follows are 7 T cell receptor beta chains derived from one specimen sequenced in a study of identical twins. From the 5' RACE reads, TCRdb called clonotypes with MiXCR, one entry per CDR3 protein. Among hundreds of thousands of distinct CDR3 sequences listed, 6.5% to 9.5% were seen once. The same data also went into a second study, on yellow fever vaccine responses in identical twins.

Sequencing was performed on memory (CD45RO+) T cells sorted from blood. These receptor sequences come from a woman under 30 in good health.

This clonotype was found a few times. CDR3 amino acids: CASSYGVRGLSYNSPLHF. Here the CDR3 DNA reads TGTGCCAGCAGTTACGGGGTTCGGGGTCTCTCCTATAATTCACCCCTCCACTTT. The chain carries TRBV6-5 and TRBJ1-6; D gene ambiguous. V lost 2 bases and J 0 bases, leaving 14 bases between the germline ends. Germline V gives CDR1 MNHEY, CDR2 SVGAGI. The CDR3 has 18 residues.

This chain links TRBV7-9 with TRBJ1-4; no firm D call. The length of the CDR3 is 13 residues. V lost 5 bases and J lost 7, with 11 bases in between. Germline lookup yields CDR1 SEHNR and CDR2 FQNEAQ (reference sequence). CDR3 in amino acids: CASSIMYSEKLFF. The CDR3 DNA reads TGTGCCAGCAGCATTATGTACAGTGAAAAACTGTTTTTT.

The table lists this clonotype with a few counts. The CDR3 sequence is CASRQTMGFTGNEQFF. The CDR3 region has the DNA TGTGCCAGCAGACAAACGATGGGGTTCACTGGCAATGAGCAGTTCTTC. The V call is TRBV6-1, the J call TRBJ2-1; no clear D. Germline-derived CDR1 and CDR2 are MNHNS and SASEGT. V lost 6 bases, J lost 6 bases, and 21 bases lay in between. The CDR3 spans 16 residues.

V gene TRBV29-1 combines with J gene TRBJ2-3, with TRBD2 matching over 8 bases. V gave up 5 bases and J gave up 3 bases; unmatched junction bases: 4. The CDR3 contains 13 residues. Germline V gene sequence: CDR1 SQVTM, CDR2 ANQGSEA. DNA for the CDR3: TGCAGCGTTAGGGCTAGCGGGACAGATACGCAGTATTTT. Amino acid sequence: CSVRASGTDTQYF.

The chain links TRBV11-2 to TRBJ2-1, with D uncertain. Trimming removed 6 bases at V and 2 bases at J, with 14 bases between. Germline lookup yields CDR1 SGHAT and CDR2 FQNNGV. This CDR3 comprises 15 residues. The CDR3 DNA is TGTGCCAGCAGGGTACCGGGTAGGGCCTACAATGAGCAGTTCTTC. Translated: CASRVPGRAYNEQFF.

This clonotype was counted a few times. The V call is TRBV3-1, the J call TRBJ2-7; possibly TRBD2 for D (6 bases). CDR1 and CDR2 (germline): LGHDT, YNNKEL (reference sequence). The CDR3 extends over 14 amino acids. V dropped 4 bases and J dropped 2 bases, with 12 bases sitting between them. CDR3 protein: CASSPSGPTYEQYF. The CDR3 bases are TGTGCCAGCAGCCCAAGCGGGCCCACCTACGAGCAGTACTTC.

This clonotype was seen many times. The chain has TRBV6-1 and TRBJ2-7; 7 bases are shared with TRBD1. The CDR3 contains 16 residues. J was trimmed by 3 bases and V by 6 bases; bases with no gene match: 14. Germline loops: CDR1 MNHNS, CDR2 SASEGT. The CDR3 DNA reads as TGTGCCAGCAGGGCCTCCGGGACAGTAGGGCTCTACGAGCAGTACTTC. This encodes CASRASGTVGLYEQYF.